One and the same sample provided the 18 T cell receptor delta chains below, sequenced in a study of γδ T cells in repeated Plasmodium falciparum infection. TCRdb used CATT to re-call clones from the multiplex PCR reads. The sample consists of under 50,000 delta-chain clones, roughly 1.6% of them appearing once. Gammadelta T cells were flow-sorted from PBMC into Vgamma9/Vdelta2+ and Vdelta2-negative populations for bulk analysis. Sequencing was carried out using gamma-delta T cells from blood. The receptors shown here come from a pool of human donors (malaria-infected and uninfected, not separated).

About this clone: Since a far larger clone is one base different, this is likely a read error. This same CDR3 is encoded by further DNA sequences in the sample. This sequence joins TRDV2 and TRDJ3; 7 nucleotides match TRDD3. The CDR3 runs 16 residues. From germline, CDR1 is GEAIGNYY and CDR2 EKD. As DNA, the CDR3 is TGTGCCTGTGACTGGGGGAGCTCCTGGGACACCCGGCAGATGTTTTTC. Its translation: CACDWGSSWDTRQMFF.

On this clone itself: TCRdb's listed protein matches a much larger clone and diverges from this DNA's translation at residue 15, likely through a read error; the protein shown comes from the DNA. The chain carries TRDV1 and TRDJ1; maybe TRDD3 (6 bases). Since TCRdb gives no J gene, matching the DNA to germline was used here to assign it. The CDR3 totals 23 residues. Between the trimmed V and J ends, which lost 1 base and 0 bases, there was a span of 33 bases. Germline-derived CDR1 and CDR2 are TSWWSYY and QGS. This CDR3 is CALGEPTIELPEVGIPYTDKLIF. CDR3 nucleotide sequence: TGTGCTCTTGGGGAACCCACTATAGAGCTCCCAGAGGTGGGGATCCCCTACACCGATAAACTCATCTTT.

This clone has a handful of counts. The mismatch at residue 5 between this DNA's translation and the TCRdb protein of a much larger clone likely reflects a read error; the protein shown is translated from the DNA. This chain connects TRDV1 to TRDJ4; 9 bases agree with TRDD3. Since TCRdb gives no J gene, matching the DNA to germline was used here to assign it. CDR1 is TSWWSYY and CDR2 is QGS in the germline V gene. V was clipped by 3 bases and J by 1 base; unmatched bases: 18. This CDR3 contains 19 residues. In DNA form, the CDR3 reads TGTGCTCTTGGGGAGAGCTTCCCACCCCGTACTGGGGGAGACAGACCCCTGATCTTT. Translated: CALGESFPPRTGGDRPLIF.

In this sample, this clone turned up many times. This DNA's translation and the protein TCRdb lists, from a much larger clone, do not match at residue 9, likely due to a read error; the protein shown is translated from the DNA. The rearrangement uses TRDV1 and TRDJ1; 12 bases line up with TRDD3. The trim removed 3 bases at V and 0 bases at J, leaving 23 bases unmatched. From germline, CDR1 is TSWWSYY and CDR2 QGS. The CDR3 length is 23 residues. This chain's CDR3 is CALGEPAKGRMNWGIPYTDKLIF. CDR3 nucleotides: TGTGCTCTTGGGGAGCCGGCTAAGGGCAGAATGAACTGGGGGATACCGTACACCGATAAACTCATCTTT.

Worth noting for this clone: The TCRdb record carries a much larger clone's protein, which differs from this DNA's translation at residue 10; a read error is the likely cause, and the protein listed here is the DNA translation. J is TRDJ1 and V is TRDV3; D is unclear. V was cut by 0 bases and J by 1 base, with 18 bases left in between. The length of the CDR3 is 16 residues. CDR1 is TVYSNPD, CDR2 GDNSRS, per germline (reference sequence). The CDR3 region is CAFRHLSWQSTDKLIF. The CDR3 DNA sequence: TGTGCCTTTAGGCACCTATCCTGGCAGTCCACCGATAAACTCATCTTT.

This clone showed up just a few times. This DNA's translation and the protein TCRdb lists, from a much larger clone, do not match at residue 3, likely due to a read error; the protein shown is translated from the DNA. The CDR3 reads CAPGTPIPIALGDTDKLIF. The CDR3 DNA is TGTGCTCCTGGGACCCCGATCCCCATTGCACTGGGGGATACCGATAAACTCATCTTT. The chain carries TRDV1 and TRDJ1, with TRDD3 identical over 10 bases. Here the J gene was assigned by germline matching of the DNA, as TCRdb has none. CDR1 is TSWWSYY and CDR2 is QGS in the germline V gene. The CDR3 is 19 amino acids.

The chain employs TRDV2 and TRDJ1; D may be TRDD3 (5 bases). TCRdb lists no J gene, so it was determined here by aligning the DNA to germline. The germline gives CDR1 GEAIGNYY, CDR2 EKD. Between the trimmed V and J ends, which lost 5 bases and 0 bases, there was a span of 21 bases. This CDR3 spans 17 amino acids. The CDR3 nucleotides read TGTGCCTGTGTTCACCCCTCCCGCGTACTGGACACCGATAAACTCATCTTT. Its translation is CACVHPSRVLDTDKLIF.

This clone was counted only a few times. This is likely an artifact of a read error, given a far larger clone one base away. The chain has TRDV2 and TRDJ1; 8 bases match TRDD3. In the absence of a J gene in TCRdb, the DNA was matched to germline to assign it here. V shed 7 bases, J shed 0 bases, and the junction held 12 bases outside the gene matches. The germline V gene has CDR1 GEAIGNYY and CDR2 EKD. This CDR3 comprises 16 residues. CDR3: CACDYSGGKYTDKLIF. For the CDR3, the DNA is TGTGCCTGCGACTACTCTGGGGGAAAGTACACCGATAAACTCATCTTT.

This clone turned up a few times. The protein held in TCRdb is that of a much larger clone and does not match this DNA's translation at residue 15, likely because of a read error; the protein shown is translated from the DNA. The chain employs TRDV1 and TRDJ1, with D tentatively TRDD2 or TRDD3 (8 bases each). This CDR3 is 21 amino acids long. Germline CDR1 and CDR2: TSWWSYY and QGS. The ends were cut back, 3 bases at V and 1 base at J, with 30 bases in the middle. CDR3 coding DNA: TGTGCTCTTGGGGAGGTCTTCCTACGATTCTGGGGGAAACTGTCCACCGATAAACTCATCTTT. Its translation is CALGEVFLRFWGKLSTDKLIF.

Ten or more counts support this clone. Other DNA sequences in this sample translate to the same CDR3. The rearrangement joins TRDV1 to TRDJ1, with 8 bases lining up with TRDD3. Trimming removed 2 bases from V and 0 bases from J; junction bases left unmatched: 14. CDR3 size: 19 residues. Germline V gene data show CDR1 as TSWWSYY and CDR2 as QGS. The CDR3 reads CALGEGGPGLGEYTDKLIF. The CDR3 DNA reads TGTGCTCTTGGGGAAGGAGGTCCGGGGCTGGGGGAGTACACCGATAAACTCATCTTT.

This clone was seen ten or more times. The protein recorded in TCRdb matches a much larger clone and deviates from this DNA's translation at residue 10, suggesting a read error; the protein here is obtained by translating the DNA. The rearrangement joins TRAV38-2/DV8 to TRDJ1, with TRDD3 identical over 7 bases. The germline V gene encodes CDR1 TSESDYY and CDR2 QEAYKQQN. This CDR3 has 24 residues. V shed 1 base and J 1 base; nucleotides not matched to a gene: 31. CDR3 DNA sequence: TGTGCTTATAGGAGCACCCCGCGGCTACATGGCCTCCCTGGGGGCCGGCCTTTCACCGATAAACTCATCTTT. It encodes CAYRSTPRLHGLPGGRPFTDKLIF.

This clone was counted at least ten times. A much larger clone differs by one base, so this may be a read error. This sample also contains other DNA sequences that code for the same CDR3. The V gene is TRDV1, the J gene TRDJ1, with D uncertain. V dropped 3 bases and J dropped 0 bases, with 11 bases sitting between them. CDR1 and CDR2 (germline): TSWWSYY, QGS. The CDR3 totals 15 residues. CDR3 bases: TGTGCTCTTGGGGAGGTACTAGGGGACACCGATAAACTCATCTTT. Protein product: CALGEVLGDTDKLIF.

This clone was counted at least ten times. The DNA is omitted, as the CDR3 cannot be located on it reliably, and the CDR3 follows TCRdb's listing. For the V gene the call is TRAV38-2/DV8; the J gene has no call; the DNA was not used to check the table's D call, TRDD3. The CDR3 length equals 20 residues, ends included. Germline lookup yields CDR1 TSESDYY and CDR2 QEAYKQQN. The CDR3 protein is CAYRSARFGPSSLDWDKLIF.

Details on this clone: The protein in TCRdb stems from a much larger clone and differs at residue 5 from this DNA's translation, likely a read error; here the protein is translated from the DNA. The V and J genes are TRDV2 and TRDJ1; D perhaps matches TRDD3 (5 bases). Germline matching of the DNA provided the J gene here, since TCRdb leaves it blank. The CDR3 sequence is 16 residues long. V dropped 3 bases and J dropped 1 base, with 17 bases sitting between them. Germline loops: CDR1 GEAIGNYY, CDR2 EKD. The CDR3 region is CACDAAGTFSTDKLIF. In nucleotides, the CDR3 is TGTGCCTGTGACGCCGCTGGGACTTTCTCCACCGATAAACTCATCTTT.

With regard to this clone: A read error may account for a junction end that differs from germline. The same CDR3 arises from other DNA sequences in this sample as well. The chain is built from TRDV1 and TRDJ1; D perhaps matches TRDD3 (6 bases). TCRdb carries no J gene annotation; the J gene was assigned here by matching the DNA with germline. This CDR3 contains 22 residues. Germline V CDR1 and CDR2: TSWWSYY, QGS. The CDR3 DNA sequence: TGTGCTCTCGGGGAACCTCGCCCACTACTTTACGCCGGGGGACCCTACACCGATAAACTCATCTTT. Protein sequence: CALGEPRPLLYAGGPYTDKLIF.

This clone was recorded many times. The chain is built from TRDV1 and TRDJ1; 7 bases fit TRDD3. Germline CDR1 is TSWWSYY and CDR2 is QGS. The CDR3 has 22 residues. V shed 2 bases, J shed 1 base, and the junction held 25 bases outside the gene matches. The DNA for the CDR3 is TGTGCTCTTGGGGAAAGTCCTCCTTGGGGCTCCCCAGGATACGCGGGCACCGATAAACTCATCTTT. Translation: CALGESPPWGSPGYAGTDKLIF.

This clone has a handful of counts. A much more abundant neighbour one base away suggests this may be a read error. Other DNA sequences of this sample code for an identical CDR3. This rearrangement joins TRDV1 to TRDJ1, with D uncertain. CDR1 is TSWWSYY and CDR2 is QGS in the germline V gene. V lost 4 bases and J lost 6, with 21 bases in between. The CDR3 sequence is 16 residues long. CDR3 in amino acids: CALGAPIPRMRNKLIF. The CDR3 DNA is TGTGCTCTTGGGGCCCCTATCCCACGTATGAGGAATAAACTCATCTTT.

About this clone: A far larger clone is one nucleotide away, so this likely arose from a read error. Other DNA sequences in the sample encode the same CDR3. V usage is TRDV2 and J usage is TRDJ1; 9 bases line up with TRDD3. The J gene, missing from TCRdb, was assigned here through DNA to germline matching. The germline V gene has CDR1 GEAIGNYY and CDR2 EKD. The CDR3 consists of 19 residues. The V gene end was trimmed by 0 bases and the J gene end by 0 bases; junction bases not matched to a gene: 13. This CDR3 is CACDTVNGGYATYTDKLIF. CDR3 in DNA: TGTGCCTGTGACACCGTGAATGGGGGATATGCGACGTACACCGATAAACTCATCTTT.